This T cell receptor (beta chain) comes out of a study of blood T cells in healthy people across ages. The study's findings and limits: There was a strong correlation between TCR beta diversity and naive T cell percentage. When one million T cells were used, diversity estimates were thought to be underestimates.

This clonotype occurred a few times. Its specificity is not known. From germline, CDR1 is SGHAT and CDR2 FQNNGV. With 1 base removed from V and 4 bases from J, the gap between germline ends came to 14 bases. CDR3 size: 16 residues. With a J-beta primer mix and a sample-barcoded 5' primer, a second PCR ran about 7 to 11 cycles. MiXCR was run by TCRdb on the 5' RACE reads, yielding one entry per CDR3 protein. The data contain about 500,000 distinct CDR3 sequences, under 30% of them singletons. This sample was shared with a second study, whose subject was T cells of mothers and their children. That work adds: Barcodes for each sample and 2-4 random nucleotides were added by the M1S primer used in the second PCR.

The specimen was blood. The gene calls are TRBV11-2 and TRBJ2-1; TRBD2 might be the D (6 bases). The receptor was derived from a boy aged 5-17 years in good health. The CDR3 nucleotides read TGTGCCAGCAGCTTAGGAGGTCGCGGGATATACAATGAGCAGTTCTTC. Its protein is CASSLGGRGIYNEQFF.